This T cell receptor (beta chain) appears in the sequencing data of a study of T cell responses to AZD1222 COVID-19 vaccine. Measured with immunoSEQ multiplex PCR; TCRdb has only the in-frame clones, and not every one. Here the sample spans under 200,000 clones, 92% being singletons. In the case of this clone: Its antigen is currently unknown.

Study conclusions and caveats: In all cases, repertoires were sampled only after the peak T cell response. Just a handful of AZD1222 recipients tested seropositive at baseline. Females outnumbered males among donors, who were mostly white British; clonal diversity was possibly underestimated.

The CDR3 covers 17 residues. CDR1 is LGHDT and CDR2 is YNNKEL in the germline V gene (reference sequence). Trimming shortened V by 0 bases and J by 2 bases, and 15 bases separated the two germline ends. This sequence originates from an adult who received the AZD1222 COVID-19 vaccine. Source: peripheral blood, taken 28 days after the second AZD1222 dose. The V and J genes are TRBV3-1 (or the pseudogene TRBV3-2) and TRBJ2-3; no firm D call. The CDR3 DNA follows: TGTGCCAGCAGCCAAGATTGGGCTACCTCAGACACAGATACGCAGTATTTT. This encodes CASSQDWATSDTDTQYF.